The rows below give T cell receptor beta chains drawn from one sample of a study of identical twins. TCRdb re-called the 5' RACE reads through MiXCR, storing one row per CDR3 protein. The repertoire consists of under 300,000 distinct CDR3 sequences, with about 8.3% occurring once and the leading ten covering approximately 3%. A further study also used this sample, focusing on yellow fever vaccine responses in identical twins.

The specimen was CD8+ T cells sorted from blood. The source is a woman between 18 and 29 years old in good health. Each CDR3 is given with its conserved first and last residue. Part of the rows lack a size; the others show once, few, many or a class for expanded clones.

>TRBV20-1|many|TRBJ2-5
CSAYEGREGGKTQYF
>TRBV7-9|many|TRBJ2-3
CASSPLGTEASTDTQYF
>TRBV7-9|many|TRBJ2-7
CASSLAGLYEQYF
>TRBV29-1|few|TRBJ2-5
CSVTQETQYF
>TRBV14|.|TRBJ2-3
CASSHSSARRDTQYF
>TRBV27|few|TRBJ2-7
CASSLGIFYEQYF
>TRBV18|.|TRBJ2-7
CASSPSPAGPYEQYF
>TRBV20-1|many|TRBJ2-7
CSSTDRGLPSYEQYF
>TRBV12-3/TRBV12-4|few|TRBJ2-7
CASSAPGQTYSYEQYF
>TRBV9|many|TRBJ2-1
CASSEGLAGVHIHEQFF
>TRBV4-2|.|TRBJ2-3
CASSDSAREYTDTQYF
>TRBV9|many|TRBJ2-7
CASSGAETYEQYF
>TRBV7-2|many|TRBJ2-5
CASSLVAPYQETQYF
>TRBV4-2|.|TRBJ1-1
CASREYSKNTEAFF
>TRBV28|many|TRBJ2-2
CASSPGQGHTGELFF
>TRBV3-1|few|TRBJ2-3
CASSQGRGPVAGDVDTQYF
>TRBV27|.|TRBJ1-2
CASLRPGQGYTF
>TRBV27|.|TRBJ1-4
CASSLTSSGIEKLFF
>TRBV15|.|TRBJ2-1
CATSIGGSGRSSYNEQFF
>TRBV2|few|TRBJ1-1
CASSDETANEAFF
>TRBV5-1|few|TRBJ2-7
CASSVEGGISYEQYF
>TRBV25-1|few|TRBJ2-1
CASSELEEREQFF
>TRBV19|.|TRBJ1-1
CASNVDRKMNTEAFF
>TRBV20-1|few|TRBJ2-7
CSARGHSKDMGSYEQYF
>TRBV4-3|.|TRBJ2-6
CASSQGVRTYSGANVLTF